The present TCR beta chain was sequenced within a study of blood T cell repertoires in COVID-19. Study information: Samples of COVID-19 (acute and convalescent) were obtained from the United States, Italy and Spain. In each case, the material was cDNA or gDNA derived from T cells, B-cell-depleted T cells, or PBMCs.

The data were produced by immunoSEQ multiplex PCR, yet TCRdb's version contains in-frame clones alone and is incomplete. Of approximately 300,000 clones in the sample, 88% were seen once. Deletions cut 5 bases from V and 3 bases from J, with 8 bases between. The CDR3 spans 13 residues. CDR1 is SGHVS, CDR2 FNYEAQ, per germline. The chain uses TRBV7-6 and TRBJ1-5; possibly TRBD1 for D (5 bases). The sequence came from a woman aged 45-65 years with active or convalescent COVID-19. Sequenced input: peripheral blood. The CDR3 is CASSPDNNQPQHF. DNA of the CDR3: TGTGCCAGCAGCCCGGACAACAATCAGCCCCAGCATTTT.